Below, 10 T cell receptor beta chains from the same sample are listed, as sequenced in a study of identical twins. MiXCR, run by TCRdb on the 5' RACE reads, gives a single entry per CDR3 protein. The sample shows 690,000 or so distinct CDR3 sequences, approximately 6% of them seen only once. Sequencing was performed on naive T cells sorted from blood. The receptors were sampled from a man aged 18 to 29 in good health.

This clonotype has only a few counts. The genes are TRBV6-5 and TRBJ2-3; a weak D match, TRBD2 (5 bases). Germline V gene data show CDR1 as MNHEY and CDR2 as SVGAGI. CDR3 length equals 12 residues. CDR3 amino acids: CAVGGRTDTQYF. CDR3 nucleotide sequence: TGTGCGGTAGGAGGACGCACAGATACGCAGTATTTT.

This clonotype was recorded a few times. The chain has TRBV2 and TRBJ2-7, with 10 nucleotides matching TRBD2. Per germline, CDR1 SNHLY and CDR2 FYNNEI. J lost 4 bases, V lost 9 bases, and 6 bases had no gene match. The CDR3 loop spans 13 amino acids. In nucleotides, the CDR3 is TGTGCCAGTTCTAGCGGGAGAGGGTACGAGCAGTACGTC. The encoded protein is CASSSGRGYEQYV.

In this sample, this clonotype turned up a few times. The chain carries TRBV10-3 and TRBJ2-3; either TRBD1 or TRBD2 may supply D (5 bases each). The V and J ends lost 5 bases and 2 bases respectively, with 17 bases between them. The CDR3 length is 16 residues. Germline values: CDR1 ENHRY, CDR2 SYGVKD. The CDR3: CAISFDEGFDTDTQYF. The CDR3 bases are TGTGCCATCAGTTTTGACGAGGGGTTTGACACAGATACGCAGTATTTT.

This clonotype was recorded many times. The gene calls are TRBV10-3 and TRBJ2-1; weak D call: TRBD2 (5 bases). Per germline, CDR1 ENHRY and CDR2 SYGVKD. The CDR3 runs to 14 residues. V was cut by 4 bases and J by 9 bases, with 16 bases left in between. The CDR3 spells CAISVPSLSGEQFF. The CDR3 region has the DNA TGTGCCATCAGTGTCCCTAGCCTGAGCGGTGAGCAGTTCTTC.

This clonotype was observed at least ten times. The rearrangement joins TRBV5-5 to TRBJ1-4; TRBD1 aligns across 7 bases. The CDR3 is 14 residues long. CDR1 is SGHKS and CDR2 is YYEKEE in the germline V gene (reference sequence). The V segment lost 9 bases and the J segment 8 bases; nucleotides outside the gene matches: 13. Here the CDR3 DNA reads TGTGCCATCCGACCGGGACAGTTAAGAGAAAAACTGTTTTTT. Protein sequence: CAIRPGQLREKLFF. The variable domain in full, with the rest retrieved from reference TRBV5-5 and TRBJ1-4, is DAGVTQSPTHLIKTRGQQVTLRCSPISGHKSVSWYQQVLGQGPQFIFQYYEKEERGRGNFPDRFSARQFPNYSSELNVNALLLGDSALYLCAIRPGQLREKLFFGSGTQLSVL.

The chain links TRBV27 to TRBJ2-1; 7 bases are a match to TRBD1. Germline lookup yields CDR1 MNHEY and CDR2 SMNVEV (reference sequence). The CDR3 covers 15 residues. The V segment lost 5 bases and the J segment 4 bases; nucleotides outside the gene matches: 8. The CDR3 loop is CASSNDRALYNEQFF. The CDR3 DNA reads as TGTGCCAGCAGTAACGACAGGGCCCTATACAATGAGCAGTTCTTC.

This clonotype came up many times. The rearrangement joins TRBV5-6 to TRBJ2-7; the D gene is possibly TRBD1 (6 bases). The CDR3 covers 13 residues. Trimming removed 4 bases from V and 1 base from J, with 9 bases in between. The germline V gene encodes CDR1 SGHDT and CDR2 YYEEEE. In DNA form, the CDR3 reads TGTGCCAGCAGCCGACAGGATTCCTACGAGCAGTACTTC. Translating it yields CASSRQDSYEQYF.

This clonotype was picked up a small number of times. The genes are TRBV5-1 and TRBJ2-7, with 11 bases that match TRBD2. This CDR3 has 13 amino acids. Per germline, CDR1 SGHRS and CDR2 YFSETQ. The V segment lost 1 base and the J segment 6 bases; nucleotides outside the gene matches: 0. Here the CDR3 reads CASSLTSGSEQYV. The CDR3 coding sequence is TGCGCCAGCAGCTTGACTAGCGGGAGCGAGCAGTACGTC.

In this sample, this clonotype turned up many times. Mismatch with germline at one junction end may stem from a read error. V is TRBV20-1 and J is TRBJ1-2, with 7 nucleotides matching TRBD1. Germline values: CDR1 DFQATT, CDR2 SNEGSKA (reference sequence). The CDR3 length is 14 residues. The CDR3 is CSASPRPQNRDSIF. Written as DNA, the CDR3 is TGCAGTGCTAGCCCCCGCCCCCAGAACCGGGACAGCATCTTC.

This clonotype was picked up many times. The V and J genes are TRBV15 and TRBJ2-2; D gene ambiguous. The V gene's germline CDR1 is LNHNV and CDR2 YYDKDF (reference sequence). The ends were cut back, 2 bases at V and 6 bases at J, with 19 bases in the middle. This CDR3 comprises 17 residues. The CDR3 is CATSRLILTGSSGELFF. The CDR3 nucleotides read TGTGCCACCAGCAGACTTATACTAACGGGTTCGTCCGGGGAGCTGTTTTTT.